The 9 T cell receptor beta chains below all came from one sample that was sequenced in a study of shared clonotypes between healthy human individuals. Naive CD8 cells, CD45RO-negative and positively selected for CCR7, excluded terminally differentiated effector memory CD45RA+ cells. Sequencing was performed with immunoSEQ multiplex PCR; in TCRdb, only in-frame clones are kept and a portion is missing. Here the sample spans under 2,000,000 clones, less than 95% being singletons. Sequencing was carried out using naive CD8+ T cells sorted from blood. The receptors here all came from a man between 18 and 29 years old in good health.

J is TRBJ2-7 and V is TRBV4-1; 10 bases align to TRBD2. The CDR3 totals 15 residues. V was clipped by 2 bases and J by 3 bases; unmatched bases: 4. CDR1 and CDR2 from the germline V gene are MGHRA and YSYEKL. Here the CDR3 DNA reads TGCGCCAGCAGCCAAACTAGCGGGACCATCTACGAGCAGTACTTC. Protein: CASSQTSGTIYEQYF.

The chain uses TRBV7-9 and TRBJ2-5, with 9 nucleotides matching TRBD1. Germline V gene sequence: CDR1 SEHNR, CDR2 FQNEAQ (reference sequence). V lost 4 bases, J lost 5 bases, and 5 bases stayed unmatched. CDR3 length: 14 amino acids. The CDR3: CASSSRDRDETQYF. The CDR3 region has the DNA TGTGCCAGCAGCTCCCGGGACAGGGACGAGACCCAGTACTTC.

J is TRBJ2-1 and V is TRBV5-1, with TRBD2 identical over 10 bases. Looked up from germline, CDR1 is SGHRS and CDR2 is YFSETQ. The CDR3 totals 16 residues. V lost 4 bases and J lost 7; bases outside the gene matches: 11. The CDR3 reads CASSPVASGSWNEQFF. CDR3 DNA: TGCGCCAGCAGCCCGGTGGCTAGCGGGAGTTGGAATGAGCAGTTCTTC.

The chain carries TRBV7-9 and TRBJ1-2; D unclear. Trimming left V 3 bases short and J 4 bases short, with 12 bases between. This CDR3 region has 14 residues. Germline-derived CDR1 and CDR2 are SEHNR and FQNEAQ (reference sequence). CDR3 region: CASSFLNLLYGYTF. CDR3 in DNA: TGTGCCAGCAGCTTCCTAAATCTCCTCTATGGCTACACCTTC.

The chain is built from TRBV7-6 and TRBJ2-1; 12 bases line up with TRBD2. CDR3 size: 16 residues. J lost 5 bases, V lost 5 bases, and 7 bases had no gene match. Germline V gives CDR1 SGHVS, CDR2 FNYEAQ. The CDR3 reads CASSPSGGAGNNEQFF. DNA for the CDR3: TGTGCCAGCAGCCCTAGCGGGGGGGCAGGGAACAATGAGCAGTTCTTC.

This clone was recorded once. The chain uses TRBV11-2 and TRBJ2-2; D is possibly TRBD1 (6 bases). Trimming took 2 bases from V and 4 from J, leaving 14 bases between them. Per germline, CDR1 SGHAT and CDR2 FQNNGV. This CDR3 contains 16 residues. CDR3 DNA sequence: TGTGCCAGCAGCTTAATGGCAGGGGATGGCACCGGGGAGCTGTTTTTT. Amino acid sequence: CASSLMAGDGTGELFF.

This chain uses TRBV5-4 with TRBJ2-1; TRBD2 might be the D (5 bases). The CDR3 covers 14 residues. The V gene lost 3 bases and the J gene lost 5 bases, with 12 bases spanning the gap. CDR1 is SGHNT and CDR2 is YYREEE in the germline V gene (reference sequence). The CDR3 loop is CASSWGVPDNEQFF. The CDR3 region has the DNA TGTGCCAGCAGCTGGGGAGTGCCGGACAATGAGCAGTTCTTC.

The CDR3 here is CASQQQGANTEAFF. As DNA, the CDR3 is TGTGCCAGCCAACAACAGGGAGCGAACACTGAAGCTTTCTTT. The chain carries TRBV2 and TRBJ1-1, with D perhaps matching TRBD1 (6 bases). The CDR3 is 14 residues long. V was trimmed by 8 bases and J by 1 base, leaving 14 bases between them. CDR1 is SNHLY and CDR2 is FYNNEI in the germline V gene.

DNA for the CDR3: TGCGCCAGCAGCCAAGAGAATGCGATTGACGAGCAGTACTTC. Protein: CASSQENAIDEQYF. This rearrangement joins TRBV4-3 to TRBJ2-7; D call uncertain. CDR3 length: 14 amino acids. V was clipped by 0 bases and J by 5 bases, with 11 bases between them. Germline CDR1 is LGHNA and CDR2 is YSLEER.